This TCR beta chain was observed in a study of early T cells in non-severe SARS-CoV-2 infection. Study overall: The authors sequenced bulk RNA from unsorted whole blood, leaving chains unpaired.

Whole-study findings and limits: VDJdb matching favored anti-spike CD8 responses, missing private and CD4 specificities.

This CDR3 is 16 amino acids long. The junction had 11 bases not matched to a gene; V was cut back by 5 bases and J by 4 bases. Germline CDR1 reads SGHTA; CDR2 reads FQGNSA. This clonotype has only a few counts. The antigen remains unidentified. Attachment of unique molecular identifiers was made to individual cDNA molecules. TCRdb used MiXCR to reprocess the 5' RACE reads, holding one entry per CDR3 protein. This repertoire shows around 39,000 distinct CDR3 sequences, approximately 8.7% found once; its top ten account for around 12%. The sample was whole blood, taken at baseline. The chain carries TRBV7-2 and TRBJ2-7, with TRBD2 identical over 10 bases. This receptor was obtained from an adult who was a healthcare worker with PCR-confirmed SARS-CoV-2 infection or an uninfected control (not recorded which). The CDR3 nucleotides are TGTGCCAGCAGCCCCAGCGCCCTAGCGGGGGCTTACGAGCAGTACTTC. Translation: CASSPSALAGAYEQYF. Together with reference TRBV7-2 and TRBJ2-7, the CDR3 gives the full variable domain: GAGVSQSPSNKVTEKGKDVELRCDPISGHTALYWYRQSLGQGLEFLIYFQGNSAPDKSGLPSDRFSAERTGGSVSTLTIQRTQQEDSAVYLCASSPSALAGAYEQYFGPGTRLTVT.